The source of this TCR beta chain is a study of vaccination effects on CD4 cells after COVID-19 (dated by TCRdb to between 2022 and 2023). For context, the study as a whole: Two doses of either the BNT162b2 or the mRNA-1273 mRNA SARS-CoV-2 vaccine were administered to participants. SARS-CoV-2 spike-specific CD4+ TCR repertoires from before and after mRNA vaccination were compared in COVID-19 convalescent patients and in infection-naive vaccine recipients. The Oncomine TCR Beta short-read assay on an Illumina iSeq 100 was used to sequence cultures from other donors in the study. The full study included fewer than eleven COVID-19 convalescent patients and several SARS-CoV-2-naive healthy vaccine recipients.

Libraries were built with the immunoSEQ multiplex PCR assay. DNA from the CD4+ T cells that had been cultured and isolated underwent TCR beta CDR3 sequencing. The original methods were these. Non-productive TCR sequences were removed and reads were trimmed to the CDR3 region, keeping CDR3s of at least 7 amino acids. Antigen-specific clonotypes were identified with the MANAFEST web app by comparing expansion in peptide wells against reference cultures. For clones to be considered positive, expansion at FDR<0.05 versus reference and all other wells, an odds ratio above 5, and a frequency above 0.1% in two replicate wells were required. A clonotype was called cross-reactive if it was significantly expanded both in SARS-CoV-2 spike wells and in at least one common cold coronavirus spike condition. CDR3 similarity was assessed by Levenshtein distance with the stringdist R package, and unrooted trees were built with ape in R 3.6.1. TCRdb re-hosts the immuneACCESS table, in-frame sequences only. Its copies lack some clones; in the studies checked, an unresolved V gene accounts for under half of them, and the cause for the rest is not known. D and trimming come from the DNA, and the V and J calls and clone size come from that table. This sample gives around 22,000 clones in total; approximately 70% of them show up just once. The leading ten clones occupy 10% to 15% of the sample.

In the ViraFEST assay, PBMC were stimulated with viral peptide pools, and TCR sequencing was then used to find antigen-specific CD4+ T cell clonotypes based on their expansion. After approximately eleven days of culture, CD4+ T cells were isolated with the EasySep CD4+ T cell isolation kit. Healthy vaccine recipients had no prior SARS-CoV-2 infection, confirmed by negative nucleocapsid antibodies before and after vaccination. Each well held roughly 2.2 million PBMC cultured in IMDM containing approximately 5.2% human AB serum, roughly 10 IU/ml IL-2 and gentamicin, along with around 11 ug/ml peptides. Half of the culture medium was replaced with fresh IL-2-containing medium on days 3 and 7. Unless noted otherwise, every peptide stimulation condition was cultured in triplicate wells. Using Ficoll-Paque Plus gradient centrifugation, PBMC were separated from whole blood and then either used fresh or cryopreserved at -140C. The spike proteins of SARS-CoV-2 and of the common cold coronaviruses HCoV-NL63, HCoV-OC43 and HCoV-229E were spanned by overlapping peptide pools. Genomic DNA was extracted from cultured CD4+ T cells with the QIAamp micro DNA kit.

Details on this clone: Its antigen remains unidentified. Base quality data are lacking; no much larger clone is found one base away.

V is cut back by 2 bases and J by 2 bases, with 4 bases in the junction unmatched. Per the germline V gene, SGHRS is the CDR1 and YFSETQ is the CDR2. Spanning cysteine to phenylalanine, the CDR3 consists of 14 amino acids. Here the CDR3 DNA is all that survives: 42 bases in frame from base 1. Overall results and qualifications from the work: Clones induced by infection and clones induced by vaccination both contracted markedly at late timepoints after vaccination, which fits with T cell responses waning over time. Limitations of the study were the small number of convalescent patients and the absence of early post-infection timepoints. In healthy vaccine recipients, vaccine-induced clones were almost all SARS-CoV-2 mono-reactive, with only 1 of 255 being cross-reactive with common cold coronaviruses.

The clonotype originates from a human donor who received a COVID-19 vaccine. The input for sequencing was CD4+ T cells from PBMCs cultured with HCoV-229E spike peptides, taken before COVID-19 vaccination. This specimen's cell subset or site label, per the study, means: HCoV-229E spike overlapping peptide pool stimulation. The chain is made from TRBV5-1 and TRBJ2-7; the junction holds 7 bases that match TRBD2. For the CDR3, the sequence is CASSLGTTTYEQYF. The DNA reads TGCGCCAGCAGCTTAGGGACTACGACCTACGAGCAGTACTTC.